This T cell receptor beta chain appears in the sequencing data of a study of blood T cell repertoires in COVID-19. Study information: Donors in the United States, Italy and Spain gave samples during acute or convalescent COVID-19. PBMCs, B-cell-depleted T cells, or T cells provided the cDNA or gDNA that made up the material.

Study processing details: Using reference gene primer amplification, nucleated cell counts were estimated. Data came from immunoSEQ multiplex PCR; TCRdb stores just in-frame clones and leaves some out. V and J calls and clone size are as listed in that table; D and trimming were resolved from the DNA. The table includes approximately 71,000 clones, over 80% detected once. Germline V gene data show CDR1 as SGHAT and CDR2 as FQDESV (reference sequence). The germline V and J ends were trimmed by 4 bases and 4 bases, with 7 bases remaining between them. The CDR3 runs to 12 residues. The V call is TRBV11-1, the J call TRBJ1-2; D gene unclear. The specimen sequenced was peripheral blood. The clonotype comes from a woman older than 75 with acute or convalescent COVID-19. CDR3 in DNA: TGTGCCAGCAGCTCGTCAGGCTATGGCTACACCTTC. Translating it yields CASSSSGYGYTF. The full variable domain, its missing parts supplied by reference TRBV11-1 and TRBJ1-2, is EAEVAQSPRYKITEKSQAVAFWCDPISGHATLYWYRQILGQGPELLVQFQDESVVDDSQLPKDRFSAERLKGVDSTLKIQPAELGDSAMYLCASSSSGYGYTFGSGTRLTVV.